These 4 T cell receptor beta chains were sequenced from one sample in a study of control samples from healthy donors and cancer patients. Here immunoSEQ multiplex PCR was the method, and the copy in TCRdb shows in-frame clones only, minus some. In the table there are 150,000 or so clones, about 90% of which are singletons. The sequenced sample consisted of blood. Receptors were obtained from a man aged 25-45 years in good health.

The CDR3 region is CASSLAVNTEAFF. In nucleotides, the CDR3 is TGTGCCAGCAGCCTGGCAGTGAACACTGAAGCTTTCTTT. The rearrangement links TRBV3-1 (or the pseudogene TRBV3-2) to TRBJ1-1; D call uncertain. V shed 4 bases and J shed 0 bases, with 6 bases lying between them. Germline V CDR1 and CDR2: LGHDT, YNNKEL (reference sequence). CDR3 size: 13 residues.

This clone was seen only a few times. Here the CDR3 DNA reads TGTGCCAGCTCTCTGCCCTTGGGACAACATTATGGCTACACCTTC. Amino acid sequence: CASSLPLGQHYGYTF. The chain recombines TRBV6-5 with TRBJ1-2; tentative D call: TRBD1 (6 bases). Germline V gene data show CDR1 as MNHEY and CDR2 as SVGAGI. V was trimmed by 8 bases and J by 5 bases, leaving 21 bases between them. The length of the CDR3 is 15 residues.

V and J are TRBV6-1 and TRBJ1-5; D is unclear. This CDR3 contains 14 residues. V was cut by 6 bases and J by 3 bases, with 12 bases left in between. The germline CDR1 and CDR2 sequences are MNHNS and SASEGT. CDR3 nucleotide sequence: TGTGCCAGCAGCCACCGGCAGTCCAATCAGCCCCAGCATTTT. This encodes CASSHRQSNQPQHF.

A few counts support this clone. This rearrangement joins TRBV7-9 to TRBJ2-3; D gene ambiguous. V lost 1 base and J lost 2, with 13 bases in between. Germline V gene data show CDR1 as SEHNR and CDR2 as FQNEAQ (reference sequence). The CDR3 has 16 amino acids. CDR3: CASSLGTIRATDTQYF. The DNA for the CDR3 is TGTGCCAGCAGCTTAGGGACCATTCGGGCCACAGATACGCAGTATTTT.